This TCR beta chain was retrieved from a study of shared clonotypes between healthy human individuals. Germline V gene lookup returns CDR1 SEHNR and CDR2 FQNEAQ (reference sequence). The CDR3 contains 13 residues. V was trimmed by 1 base and J by 5 bases, leaving 8 bases between them. Donors comprised healthy HIV-negative adults lacking recent acute infections or vaccinations. A CD45RA+ naive subset and a CD45RA-negative memory subset were split from CD4+ cells. Assay: immunoSEQ multiplex PCR; the TCRdb copy retains only in-frame clones and omits some. Of 300,000 or so clones listed, approximately 79% were seen once; the top ten hold approximately 10%.

The chain has TRBV7-9 and TRBJ1-1; D is ambiguous. The sample consisted of memory CD4+ T cells sorted from blood. The subset is: CD45RA-negative fraction. This TCR was sampled from a man between 25 and 39 years old in good health. This CDR3 is CASSLGSETEAFF. The DNA for the CDR3 is TGTGCCAGCAGCTTAGGGTCGGAGACTGAAGCTTTCTTT.